This record concerns one TCR beta chain sequence. Its antigen remains unknown. The data stem from a study of OX40 agonist ivuxolimab in advanced cancers. General observations from the study: People who partly responded at 0.1-3.0 mg/kg had some of the least clonal expansion seen. Relative to CD4+ cells, CD8+ T cells on average had more expanded clones.

TCRdb's table, derived via immunoSEQ multiplex PCR, lists solely in-frame clones and lacks some. The sample carries 45,000 to 50,000 clones, approximately 90% recorded once. The germline V gene encodes CDR1 SEHNR and CDR2 FQNEAQ (reference sequence). The CDR3 is 12 residues long. V dropped 3 bases and J dropped 6 bases, with 9 bases sitting between them. The chain employs TRBV7-9 and TRBJ2-7; either TRBD1 or TRBD2 may fit D (5 bases each). The sequencing here drew on CD4+ or CD8+ T cells sorted from blood, taken in a trial of the OX40 agonist ivuxolimab. This TCR derives from an adult with an advanced solid tumor such as melanoma, head and neck, liver or kidney cancer. The CDR3 sequence is CASSFGGGEQYF. The CDR3 region has the DNA TGTGCCAGCAGCTTTGGGGGTGGCGAGCAGTACTTC.